The 19 T cell receptor beta chains listed next were all sequenced from one sample in a study of OX40 agonist ivuxolimab in advanced cancers. Here immunoSEQ multiplex PCR was the method, and the copy in TCRdb shows in-frame clones only, minus some. Here the sample spans about 68,000 clones, 91% being singletons. The source material was CD4+ or CD8+ T cells sorted from blood, sampled in a trial of the OX40 agonist ivuxolimab. Receptors were obtained from an adult with an advanced solid tumor such as melanoma, head and neck, liver or kidney cancer.

The chain employs TRBV4-1 and TRBJ2-4; perhaps D is TRBD1 or TRBD2 (5 bases each). Trimming removed 0 bases from V and 8 bases from J, with 14 bases in between. The germline V gene has CDR1 MGHRA and CDR2 YSYEKL. The CDR3 totals 15 residues. CDR3 coding DNA: TGCGCCAGCAGCCAAGAGGGGCCTAGCAAGGACATTCAGTACTTC. It codes for CASSQEGPSKDIQYF.

The chain has TRBV28 and TRBJ2-6, with D unclear. The germline gives CDR1 MDHEN, CDR2 SYDVKM. CDR3 length: 12 residues. For the CDR3, the DNA is TGTGCTAGCTCCTCTGGGGCCAACGTCCTGACTTTC. Amino acid sequence: CASSSGANVLTF.

The chain combines TRBV7-8 with TRBJ1-2; maybe TRBD1 (5 bases). The CDR3 has 18 residues. Germline CDR1 is SGHVS and CDR2 is FQNEAQ. V lost 1 base, J lost 0 bases, and 18 bases lay in between. The CDR3 loop reads CASSLEVMEAGTNYGYTF. In DNA form, the CDR3 reads TGTGCCAGCAGCTTAGAGGTTATGGAGGCAGGGACTAACTATGGCTACACCTTC.

V usage is TRBV5-4 and J usage is TRBJ2-7, with D possibly being TRBD1 or TRBD2 (5 bases each). The CDR3 extends over 14 amino acids. The germline V and J ends were trimmed by 0 bases and 7 bases, with 14 bases remaining between them. The germline V gene has CDR1 SGHNT and CDR2 YYREEE (reference sequence). The CDR3 reads CASSLVGAEGEQYF. The CDR3, as DNA: TGTGCCAGCAGCTTGGTAGGTGCTGAGGGGGAGCAGTACTTC. Looking up the rest from reference TRBV5-4 and TRBJ2-7 gives the full variable domain: ETGVTQSPTHLIKTRGQQVTLRCSSQSGHNTVSWYQQALGQGPQFIFQYYREEENGRGNFPPRFSGLQFPNYSSELNVNALELDDSALYLCASSLVGAEGEQYFGPGTRLTVT.

This chain links TRBV7-9 with TRBJ2-7; TRBD2 matches 12 bases. From germline, CDR1 is SEHNR and CDR2 FQNEAQ (reference sequence). Germline trimming cut 2 bases from V and 4 bases from J; bases unmatched to any gene: 12. This CDR3 is 18 amino acids long. The CDR3 DNA follows: TGTGCCAGCAGCTTACCGACTAGCGGGAGCCTCAGCGGTTACGAGCAGTACTTC. Its protein is CASSLPTSGSLSGYEQYF.

The chain links TRBV19 to TRBJ2-1; D uncertain. V shed 3 bases and J shed 1 base, with 13 bases lying between them. The CDR3 is 16 amino acids. Per germline, CDR1 LNHDA and CDR2 SQIVND (reference sequence). CDR3 nucleotides: TGTGCCAGTAGTATCGGCAGGTCCGTATCCTACAATGAGCAGTTCTTC. It yields the protein CASSIGRSVSYNEQFF.

This chain joins TRBV19 and TRBJ1-1, with D possibly being TRBD1 (6 bases). Trimming pared 10 bases from V and 8 bases from J, leaving 20 bases between. CDR3 length: 13 residues. Germline V gene lookup returns CDR1 LNHDA and CDR2 SQIVND (reference sequence). CDR3 amino acids: CATNKQVTGEAFF. The CDR3, as DNA: TGTGCCACCAACAAACAGGTGACAGGAGAAGCTTTCTTT. Together with reference TRBV19 and TRBJ1-1, the CDR3 gives the full variable domain: DGGITQSPKYLFRKEGQNVTLSCEQNLNHDAMYWYRQDPGQGLRLIYYSQIVNDFQKGDIAEGYSVSREKKESFPLTVTSAQKNPTAFYLCATNKQVTGEAFFGQGTRLTVV.

This rearrangement joins TRBV10-1 to TRBJ2-3; the match to TRBD2 covers 9 bases. CDR1 WNHNN and CDR2 SYGVQD come from the germline V gene (reference sequence). CDR3 length: 14 amino acids. V gave up 2 bases and J gave up 8 bases; unmatched junction bases: 5. CDR3 amino acids: CASSEAPGLATQYF. The CDR3 DNA follows: TGCGCCAGCAGTGAGGCCCCGGGACTAGCTACGCAGTATTTT.

This clone was recorded once. The chain links TRBV29-1 to TRBJ1-3; D might be TRBD1 (5 bases). The germline V gene encodes CDR1 SQVTM and CDR2 ANQGSEA. The ends were cut back, 4 bases at V and 3 bases at J, with 13 bases in the middle. The CDR3 runs to 14 residues. CDR3 sequence (DNA): TGCAGCGTTGGTCGGGGGACGGATGGAAACACCATATATTTT. Translation: CSVGRGTDGNTIYF.

The CDR3 coding sequence is TGTGCCAGCAGCTCAAACTGGGGTGGTGGCTACACCTTC. As protein: CASSSNWGGGYTF. The genes are TRBV7-3 and TRBJ1-2; D gene unclear. CDR1 is SGHTA, CDR2 FQGTGA, per germline. The CDR3 runs to 13 residues. The germline V and J ends were trimmed by 4 bases and 7 bases, with 13 bases remaining between them.

This clone was observed once. The chain uses TRBV6-5 and TRBJ1-1, with D possibly matching TRBD1 (5 bases). CDR3 size: 11 residues. Germline V gene lookup returns CDR1 MNHEY and CDR2 SVGAGI. Trimming pared 7 bases from V and 8 bases from J, leaving 11 bases between. The CDR3 protein is CASTTRGEAFF. CDR3 bases: TGTGCCAGCACCACAAGGGGAGAAGCTTTCTTT.

The chain links TRBV10-3 to TRBJ1-5; D is uncertain. The V end was cut by 3 bases, the J end by 6 bases, with 6 bases between. The length of the CDR3 is 12 residues. Germline loops: CDR1 ENHRY, CDR2 SYGVKD. The CDR3 sequence: CAISDVGQPQHF. In DNA, the CDR3 is TGTGCCATCAGTGACGTGGGTCAGCCCCAGCATTTT.

The chain employs TRBV28 and TRBJ1-4; TRBD1 matches 7 bases. After removal of 7 bases from V and 4 bases from J, the junction contained 9 bases not matched to a gene. The CDR3 spans 15 residues. Germline loops: CDR1 MDHEN, CDR2 SYDVKM. The CDR3 sequence is CASMTSGQLNEKLFF. The CDR3 coding sequence is TGTGCCAGCATGACCTCGGGACAGCTTAATGAAAAACTGTTTTTT.

The rearrangement links TRBV12-5 to TRBJ1-2, with no clear D. V lost 0 bases and J 3 bases, leaving 11 bases between the germline ends. The CDR3 length is 15 residues. The germline V gene encodes CDR1 LGHNT and CDR2 FRNRAP. Here the CDR3 reads CASGLVPPGDYGYTF. The CDR3 DNA reads TGTGCTAGTGGTTTGGTACCACCGGGCGACTATGGCTACACCTTC.

The rearrangement uses TRBV2 and TRBJ2-1; 7 nucleotides line up with TRBD1. The CDR3 has 15 amino acids. J was trimmed by 1 base and V by 4 bases; bases with no gene match: 4. Germline assignment: CDR1 SNHLY and CDR2 FYNNEI. CDR3 amino acids: CASSGGRGSYNEQFF. The CDR3 DNA follows: TGTGCCAGCAGTGGGGGCAGGGGGTCCTACAATGAGCAGTTCTTC.

V usage is TRBV6-6 and J usage is TRBJ2-7; D not certain. CDR3 length: 13 amino acids. V was pared by 5 bases and J by 2 bases, with 10 bases between. CDR1 MNHNY and CDR2 SVGAGI come from the germline V gene (reference sequence). CDR3 loop: CASSVPGAYEQYF. The CDR3 DNA reads as TGTGCCAGCAGTGTACCAGGTGCCTACGAGCAGTACTTC.

V and J are TRBV19 and TRBJ1-5; D gene uncertain. The CDR3 contains 14 residues. V was pared by 3 bases and J by 6 bases, with 12 bases between. From germline, CDR1 is LNHDA and CDR2 SQIVND (reference sequence). The CDR3 protein is CASSIDSTAQPQHF. Written as DNA, the CDR3 is TGTGCCAGTAGTATTGACTCTACAGCTCAGCCCCAGCATTTT.

The CDR3 nucleotides read TGTGCCACCCAGACAGGGGCCTACGAGCAGTACTTC. Protein: CATQTGAYEQYF. This rearrangement joins TRBV6-5 to TRBJ2-7, with TRBD1 identical over 8 bases. The CDR3 is 12 residues long. Germline CDR1 reads MNHEY; CDR2 reads SVGAGI. With V trimmed by 10 bases and J by 2 bases, 4 bases remained unmatched.

The J gene is TRBJ1-1, the V gene TRBV6-6; D gene uncertain. Deletions cut 4 bases from V and 6 bases from J, with 3 bases between. CDR1 and CDR2 from the germline V gene are MNHNY and SVGAGI (reference sequence). The length of the CDR3 is 10 residues. DNA of the CDR3: TGTGCCAGCAGTTTCCCTGAAGCTTTCTTT. Protein product: CASSFPEAFF.